This is a list of T cell receptor beta chains from one sample in a study of cytomegalovirus exposure and HLA in healthy donors. The assay was immunoSEQ multiplex PCR, and TCRdb's table has in-frame clones only and misses some. Of around 130,000 clones in the sample, roughly 8.3% were seen once. Sequenced: PBMCs. These receptor sequences come from a man aged 40-49 years in good health and CMV-seronegative. CDR3s include the opening cysteine and the closing phenylalanine or tryptophan. Each record gives: J gene, clone size, D gene, V gene, CDR3 DNA, CDR3 protein. The D gene is left open where the match is weak. Part of the rows lack a size; the others show once, few, many or a class for expanded clones.

>TRBJ2-1|few|TRBD2|TRBV7-9
TGTGCCAGCAGCTTCGGACTAGCGGGGATAGATGAGCAGTTCTTC
CASSFGLAGIDEQFF
>TRBJ1-2|few|NA|TRBV4-2
TGTGCCAGCAGCCAAGCCGGGGACTCTAACTATGGCTACACCTTC
CASSQAGDSNYGYTF
>TRBJ2-1|few|NA|TRBV9
TGTGCCAGCAGCGGGGGGGGCCGTGATTTCCCACCTGAGCAGTTCTTC
CASSGGGRDFPPEQFF
>TRBJ2-5|NA|NA|TRBV21-1
TGTGCCAGCAGCAAACCGGGACTAGCGGGGGGGCAAGAGACCCAGTACTTC
CASSKPGLAGGQETQYF
>TRBJ2-5|few|NA|TRBV7-6
TGTGCCAGCAGCTTAGTCAGGGGAGAGACCCAGTACTTC
CASSLVRGETQYF
>TRBJ2-1|few|NA|TRBV19
TGTGCCAGTAGTAAGGACACTTACAATGAGCAGTTCTTC
CASSKDTYNEQFF
>TRBJ2-7|NA|NA|TRBV2
TGTGCCAGCAGTGAAGCGCTTGCCCTGGCGCAGTACTTC
CASSEALALAQYF
>TRBJ2-5|NA|TRBD1|TRBV5-5
TGTGCCAGCAGCGGGCGCAGGGGGGAGACCCAGTACTTC
CASSGRRGETQYF
>TRBJ1-1|few|NA|TRBV5-4
TGTGCCAGCAGCTTACAGGGAATGAACACTGAAGCTTTCTTT
CASSLQGMNTEAFF
>TRBJ1-1|NA|TRBD1|TRBV9
TGTGCCAGCAGCGCAACAGGGGGCCCCAACACTGAAGCTTTCTTT
CASSATGGPNTEAFF
>TRBJ1-2|few|NA|TRBV2
TGTGCCAGCAGTGAATTGGGCAGCTATGGCTACACCTTC
CASSELGSYGYTF
>TRBJ2-3|NA|TRBD2|TRBV7-9
TGTGCCAGCAGCCCTCAGGCGGGGGGGCGAGATACGCAGTATTTT
CASSPQAGGRDTQYF
>TRBJ2-1|NA|TRBD2|TRBV11-1
TGTGCCAGCACTATAGCGGGGGACCACAATGAGCAGTTCTTC
CASTIAGDHNEQFF
>TRBJ1-4|few|NA|TRBV27
TGTGCCAGCAGCCCTAATCTATCGAGACAGTCGATATCTACTAATGAAAAACTGTTTTTT
CASSPNLSRQSISTNEKLFF
>TRBJ2-7|few|NA|TRBV19
TGTGCCAGTAGTAACCGCATAGCCCCTCACGAGCAGTACTTC
CASSNRIAPHEQYF
>TRBJ1-5|NA|NA|TRBV30
TGTGCCTGGAGCCCGGGACACAATCAGCCCCAGCATTTT
CAWSPGHNQPQHF
>TRBJ1-3|NA|TRBD1|TRBV6-5
TGTGCCAGCAGTCAACAGGGGTGGTATGGAAACACCATATATTTT
CASSQQGWYGNTIYF
>TRBJ2-7|NA|NA|TRBV9
TGTGCCAGCAGCCCCCGGGGGAGCTCCTACGAGCAGTACTTC
CASSPRGSSYEQYF
>TRBJ1-2|few|TRBD1|TRBV5-1
TGCGCCAGCAGCGCCGGACAGGGGGGTTACTATGGCTACACCTTC
CASSAGQGGYYGYTF
>TRBJ2-3|NA|TRBD1|TRBV28
TGTGCCAGCAGTTTCGTCGGGACAGGGGTCGGTTATGGCACAGATACGCAGTATTTT
CASSFVGTGVGYGTDTQYF
>TRBJ1-1|NA|NA|TRBV2
TGTGCCAGCAGTGGCGGATTTATGAAAACTGAAGCTTTCTTT
CASSGGFMKTEAFF
>TRBJ2-3|NA|TRBD2|TRBV4-1
TGCGCCAGCAGCCAACGGCCGGCCTTCGGGGGGAGCACAGATACGCAGTATTTT
CASSQRPAFGGSTDTQYF
>TRBJ1-5|few|NA|TRBV15
TGTGCCACCAGCAGCCTTACAGGGTTTAGCAATCAGCCCCAGCATTTT
CATSSLTGFSNQPQHF
>TRBJ2-1|NA|TRBD2|TRBV4-3
TGCGCCAGCAGCCAAGATCCCCCTAGCGGCTCCTACAATGAGCAGTTCTTC
CASSQDPPSGSYNEQFF
>TRBJ1-5|NA|NA|TRBV11-2
TGTGCCAGCAGCTTAGATAGCTATCAGCCCCAGCATTTT
CASSLDSYQPQHF
>TRBJ1-6|few|NA|TRBV7-2
TGTGCCAGCAGCTTAGCGCCGGCTACAGGAACCTCACCCCTCCACTTT
CASSLAPATGTSPLHF
>TRBJ1-2|NA|TRBD1|TRBV9
TGTGCCAGTCGAGGGACAGGGAACTATGGCTACACCTTC
CASRGTGNYGYTF
>TRBJ1-1|few|TRBD1|TRBV7-9
TGTGCCAGCAGCCCCGTCATTGGACAGGGGGGGAACACTGAAGCTTTCTTT
CASSPVIGQGGNTEAFF
>TRBJ2-7|few|TRBD2|TRBV2
TGTGCCACCAATATACGGGGGGTCTACGAGCAGTACTTC
CATNIRGVYEQYF
>TRBJ2-7|few|NA|TRBV10-1
TGCGCCAGCAGTGACCTCCGGGTCGGTTCGTACTTC
CASSDLRVGSYF
>TRBJ2-3|NA|NA|TRBV6-1
TGTGCCAGCACCTACGGGTTTCCAGATACGCAGTATTTT
CASTYGFPDTQYF
>TRBJ2-7|NA|TRBD1|TRBV10-3
TGTGCCGTCCGGGACAGGGACTACGAGCAGTACTTC
CAVRDRDYEQYF
>TRBJ2-6|NA|NA|TRBV19
TGTGCCAGTACATCTGAGGGGGGGAAGGCTGGGGCCAACGTCCTGACTTTC
CASTSEGGKAGANVLTF
>TRBJ2-3|few|TRBD2|TRBV10-3
TGTGCCATGGGTACTAGCGGGGTCACAGATACGCAGTATTTT
CAMGTSGVTDTQYF
>TRBJ2-7|few|TRBD1|TRBV6-1
TGTGCCAGCAGTCCTCAGGGGGCCATGAACGAGCAGTACTTC
CASSPQGAMNEQYF
>TRBJ2-2|NA|NA|TRBV4-1
TGCGCCAGCAGCCAATGGGGGGGCGACACCGGGGAGCTGTTTTTT
CASSQWGGDTGELFF
>TRBJ1-2|NA|NA|TRBV6-5
TGTGCCAGCACCTCTCCCTGGGGGACTAATGGCTACACCTTC
CASTSPWGTNGYTF
>TRBJ1-5|NA|NA|TRBV5-8
TGTGCCAGCAGACACACAGGCACTCAGCCCCAGCATTTT
CASRHTGTQPQHF
>TRBJ2-5|few|NA|TRBV5-1
TGCGCCAGCAGCTTGGTGTCTCCGGAAGAGACCCAGTACTTC
CASSLVSPEETQYF
>TRBJ1-5|few|NA|TRBV9
TGTGCCAGCAGCTCCGATCCGGATCAGCCCCAGCATTTT
CASSSDPDQPQHF
>TRBJ1-6|NA|NA|TRBV5-4
TGTGCCAGCAGCAGTGCAGGGGCTAATTCACCCCTCCACTTT
CASSSAGANSPLHF
>TRBJ1-2|few|NA|TRBV5-6
TGTGCCAGCAGCCCCCCACAGGGCGATGGCTACACCTTC
CASSPPQGDGYTF